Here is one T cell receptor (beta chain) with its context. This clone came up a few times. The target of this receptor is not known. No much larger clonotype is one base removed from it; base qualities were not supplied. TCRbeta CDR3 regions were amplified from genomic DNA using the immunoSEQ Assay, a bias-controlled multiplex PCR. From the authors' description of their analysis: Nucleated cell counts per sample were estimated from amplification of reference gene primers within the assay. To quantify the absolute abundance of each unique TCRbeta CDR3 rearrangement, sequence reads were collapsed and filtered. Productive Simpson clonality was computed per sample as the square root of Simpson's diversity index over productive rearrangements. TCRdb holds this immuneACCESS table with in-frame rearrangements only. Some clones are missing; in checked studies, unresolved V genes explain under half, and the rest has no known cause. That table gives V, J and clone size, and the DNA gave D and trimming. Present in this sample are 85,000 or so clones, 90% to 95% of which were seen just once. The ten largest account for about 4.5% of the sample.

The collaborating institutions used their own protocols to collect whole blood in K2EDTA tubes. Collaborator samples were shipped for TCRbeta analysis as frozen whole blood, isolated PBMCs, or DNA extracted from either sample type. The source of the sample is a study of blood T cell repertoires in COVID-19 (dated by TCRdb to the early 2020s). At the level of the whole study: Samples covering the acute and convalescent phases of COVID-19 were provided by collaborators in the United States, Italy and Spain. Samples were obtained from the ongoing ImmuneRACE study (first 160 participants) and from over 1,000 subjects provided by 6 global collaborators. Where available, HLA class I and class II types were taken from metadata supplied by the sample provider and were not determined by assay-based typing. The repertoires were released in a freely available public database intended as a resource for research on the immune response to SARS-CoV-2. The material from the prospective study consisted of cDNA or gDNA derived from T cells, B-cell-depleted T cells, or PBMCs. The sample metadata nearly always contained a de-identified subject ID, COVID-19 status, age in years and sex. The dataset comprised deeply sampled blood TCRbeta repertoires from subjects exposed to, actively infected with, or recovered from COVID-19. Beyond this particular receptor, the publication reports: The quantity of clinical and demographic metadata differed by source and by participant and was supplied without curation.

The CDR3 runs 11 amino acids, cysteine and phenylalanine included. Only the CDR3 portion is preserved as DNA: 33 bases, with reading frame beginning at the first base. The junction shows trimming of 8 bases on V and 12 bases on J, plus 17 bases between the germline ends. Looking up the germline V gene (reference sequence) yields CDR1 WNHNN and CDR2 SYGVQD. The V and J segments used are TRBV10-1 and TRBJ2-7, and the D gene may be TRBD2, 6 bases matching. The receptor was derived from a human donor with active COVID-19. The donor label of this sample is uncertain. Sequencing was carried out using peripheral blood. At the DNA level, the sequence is TGCGCCAGCGTGTTTTGGGGGGTAAGGTACTTC. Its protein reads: CASVFWGVRYF.